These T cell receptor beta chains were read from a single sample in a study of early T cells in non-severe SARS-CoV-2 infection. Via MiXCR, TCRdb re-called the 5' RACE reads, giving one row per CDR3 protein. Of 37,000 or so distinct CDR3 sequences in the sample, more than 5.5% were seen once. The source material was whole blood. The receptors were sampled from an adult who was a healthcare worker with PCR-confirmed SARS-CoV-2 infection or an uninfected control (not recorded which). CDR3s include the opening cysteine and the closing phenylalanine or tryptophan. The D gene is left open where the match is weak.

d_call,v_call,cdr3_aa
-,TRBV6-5,CASSRRAPPNYEQYF
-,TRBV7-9,CASSLILAHPYEQYF
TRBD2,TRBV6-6,CASSYHGTSGYEQYF
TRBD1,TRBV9,CASSVGLGQHYEQYF
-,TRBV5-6,CASSFRSNQPQHF
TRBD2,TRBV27,CASSILAEETQYF
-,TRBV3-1,CASSQDRRVTGELFF
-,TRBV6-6,CASSYRGEETEAFF
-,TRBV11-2,CASSSPTENQPQHF
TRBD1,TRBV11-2,CASSLVPGGADTQYF
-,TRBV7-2,CASSPSLKSTEAFF
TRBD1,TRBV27,CASSLRDRPDNEQFF
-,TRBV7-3,CASSQGPAGTNEKLFF
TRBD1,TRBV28,CASSPRQGRGHQPQHF
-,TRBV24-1,CATGTSANVLTF
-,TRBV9,CASSVVVDGAEAFF
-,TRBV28,CASSFAGQVNTEAFF
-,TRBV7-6,CASSLGTDTQYF
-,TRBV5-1,CASSLGMTGESGNTIYF
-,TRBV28,CASSLLNYEQYF
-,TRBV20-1,CSATDGAELIPASYEQYF
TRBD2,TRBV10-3,CAISEQLGSSGRNEQYF
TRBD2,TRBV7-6,CASSLVTGLALQETQYF
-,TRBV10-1,CASRTGQGSDTQYF
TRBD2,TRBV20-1,CSALPGLAGGSSYNEQFF
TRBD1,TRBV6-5,CASSFRGQETQYF
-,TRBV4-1,CASSLAAAYNEQFF
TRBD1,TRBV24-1,CATSDSGTGGRDEQFF
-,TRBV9,CASSVSSSISTDTQYF
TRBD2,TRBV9,CASSAGGAANEQFF
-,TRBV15,CASGGPSYEQYF
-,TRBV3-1,CASSQETWVGPGANVLTF
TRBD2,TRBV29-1,CSVGSGTSGSSSGANVLTF
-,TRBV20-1,CSASHGERYEQYF
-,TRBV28,CASTLGGDPDTQYF
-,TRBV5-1,CASSLLLSDEQYF
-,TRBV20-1,CSALPGVLTNEKLFF
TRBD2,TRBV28,CASSATMGLAGGGEQFF
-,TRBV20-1,CSARDLRLYNEQFF
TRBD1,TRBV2,CARVGTGGVNEQFF
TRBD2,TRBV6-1,CASTGLADTDTQYF
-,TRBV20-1,CSATDYWQYF
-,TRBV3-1,CASSQITASRKGSYNEQFF
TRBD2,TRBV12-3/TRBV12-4,CASSAGTSGSYEQYF
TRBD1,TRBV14,CASSYRDRLNNQPQHF
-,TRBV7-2,CASSLAATPSTDTQYF
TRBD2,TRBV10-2,CASSDSGRVTDTQYF
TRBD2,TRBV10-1,CASSERTSTEQYF
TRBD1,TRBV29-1,CSESFGTEYTDTQYF
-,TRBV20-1,CSARYNQGNTDTQYF
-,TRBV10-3,CAISEKKDNEQFF